The TCR beta chain described here comes from a study of cytomegalovirus exposure and HLA in healthy donors. This clone was counted once. What it recognizes is unknown. Findings and limits, study-wide: Based on reports, TCR beta sequences accurately predicted HLA-A and HLA-B alleles for most subjects. Altogether, 164 TCR beta chains were recorded as cytomegalovirus-associated. Rare TCR sequences predominated, though certain public TCRs were found in many donors. Later, an analysis showed that TCR beta chains associated with HLA were more clonally expanded than others that were equally common.

PCR used 60 Vbeta primers and 13 Jbeta primers. Measured with immunoSEQ multiplex PCR; TCRdb has only the in-frame clones, and not every one. The data show around 170,000 clones, around 80% seen once. The CDR3 extends over 12 amino acids. Germline V gene data show CDR1 as SEHNR and CDR2 as FQNEAQ (reference sequence). The ends lost 3 bases at V and 8 bases at J; junction bases unmatched: 3. The chain has TRBV7-9 and TRBJ1-2; 7 bases map to TRBD1. The sequence was collected from a girl aged 5 to 17 in good health and CMV-seropositive. Sequenced sample: PBMCs. In nucleotides, the CDR3 is TGTGCCAGCAGCTTTAGACAGGGCGGCTACACCTTC. Protein sequence: CASSFRQGGYTF.